This T cell receptor beta chain stems from a study of CD8 T cells in ankylosing spondylitis. This clonotype was seen repeatedly, ten times or more. Its antigen is unknown. With 2 bases removed from V and 5 bases from J, the gap between germline ends came to 12 bases. The germline V gene encodes CDR1 MNHEY and CDR2 SMNVEV (reference sequence). The CDR3 runs to 14 residues. Making the TCR beta libraries involved quantitative 5'-RACE with molecular barcodes. TCRdb used MiXCR to reprocess the 5' RACE reads, holding one entry per CDR3 protein. The sample records 200,000 to 300,000 distinct CDR3 sequences, over 7% being singletons. Study results and limitations: Disease-associated clonotypes exhibited CD8+ identity and were relatively infrequent in peripheral blood. A TCR beta motif of several highly homologous variants seemed to mark ankylosing spondylitis blood.

What was sequenced was blood, either unsorted or a sorted T cell fraction (not recorded which). This sequence originates from a female donor with ankylosing spondylitis or in good health (not recorded which). The chain links TRBV27 to TRBJ2-5; D may be TRBD2 (5 bases). The CDR3 protein is CASSLIGGSETQYF. The CDR3 nucleotides are TGTGCCAGCAGTTTAATCGGTGGGAGTGAGACCCAGTACTTC.